This T cell receptor beta chain was identified during a study of molecular identifiers for immune sequencing clone quantification. Via MiXCR, TCRdb re-called the PCR reads, giving one row per CDR3 protein. This table holds approximately 54,000 distinct CDR3 sequences, roughly a quarter found once. This clonotype has a count of ten or more. Between the trimmed V and J ends, which lost 4 bases and 5 bases, there was a span of 23 bases. This CDR3 region has 17 residues. From germline, CDR1 is SGHDT and CDR2 YYEEEE. Input material: naive CD8+ T cells from blood, with Jurkat cell RNA spiked in. Subset here: FACS-sorted CD8+CD4-CCR7+CD45RA+ naive T cells. The clonotype comes from a human donor in good health. Some libraries in this study had Jurkat cell RNA spiked in. The genes are TRBV5-6 and TRBJ2-3; D is perhaps TRBD2 (7 bases). The CDR3 here is CASSTPLQRGGVDTQYF. DNA for the CDR3: TGTGCCAGCAGCACCCCACTTCAAAGGGGGGGGGTAGATACGCAGTATTTT. Full variable domain (outside the CDR3, taken from reference TRBV5-6 and TRBJ2-3): DAGVTQSPTHLIKTRGQQVTLRCSPKSGHDTVSWYQQALGQGPQFIFQYYEEEERQRGNFPDRFSGHQFPNYSSELNVNALLLGDSALYLCASSTPLQRGGVDTQYFGPGTRLTVL.